This entry is about one T cell receptor beta chain. Its antigen is not identified. The CDR3 consists of 13 residues. With 5 bases clipped from V and 1 base from J, the junction kept 0 bases outside the gene matches. The data derive from a study of T cell responses to AZD1222 COVID-19 vaccine. Profiling relied on immunoSEQ multiplex PCR, and the TCRdb table lists in-frame clones only, not all of them. The sample shows 150,000 or so clones, about 92% of them seen only once. General study results and limits: After two AZD1222 doses, spike-specific TCR breadth and depth rose versus day 0. Variant regions that are unmutated are reportedly the target of nearly half of spike-specific TCRs. The span of vaccine-associated CD4 TCRs extended across spike, with dominance at 160-218 and 743-854.

The chain links TRBV12-3 or TRBV12-4 to TRBJ2-3, with 7 bases fitting TRBD2. The receptor was isolated from an adult in good health. The sample here was peripheral blood, taken on day 0 of AZD1222 vaccination. This chain's CDR3 is CASSSGGTDTQYF. The DNA of the CDR3 is TGTGCCAGCAGTAGCGGGGGCACAGATACGCAGTATTTT.